What follows is one T cell receptor beta chain and its context. Enrolled through a virtual design, the participants were between 18 and 89 years of age and came from roughly 22 US areas. Categorization into cohorts depended on clinical history that participants reported. Cohort 3 recovery required two negative PCRs, clearance, or symptom resolution. This entry belongs to a study of blood T cell repertoires in COVID-19. Some clones are missing from TCRdb's copy, which holds only in-frame ones; the method was immunoSEQ multiplex PCR. The sample contains hundreds of thousands of clones, 85% to 90% of which appear only once. Between the trimmed V and J ends, which lost 0 bases and 5 bases, there was a span of 11 bases. This CDR3 contains 14 residues. Germline loops: CDR1 SGDLS, CDR2 YYNGEE.

The receptor's source is a young man who had recovered from COVID-19. Sample: PBMCs or T cells enriched from blood (not recorded which). The rearrangement links TRBV9 to TRBJ1-2; D uncertain. The chain's CDR3 is CASSVGLGPYGYTF. CDR3 DNA sequence: TGTGCCAGCAGCGTAGGTCTGGGCCCATATGGCTACACCTTC.